This entry concerns a single T cell receptor (beta chain). Its specific antigen is unknown. Per-nucleotide qualities are absent, and no much larger clonotype sits a single base away. V trim: 3 bases; J trim: 8 bases; unmatched bases: 3. In the germline V gene, CDR1 corresponds to SGHTA and CDR2 to FQGNSA. Counted from cysteine to phenylalanine, this CDR3 has 12 amino acids. The only DNA kept is the CDR3, 36 bases in frame from the first base. The cohort comprised approximately 700 healthy bone marrow donors. All cohort members were sampled while nominally healthy, although unrecorded immune exposures were likely present. The donor tested CMV seronegative and was one of the 352 seronegative cohort members. Each donor provided a peripheral blood sample, and peripheral blood mononuclear cells were used for TCR beta sequencing. Genomic DNA was extracted from the blood cell samples with the Qiagen DNeasy Blood Extraction Kit.

These data are taken from a study of cytomegalovirus exposure and HLA in healthy donors (dated by TCRdb to 2017 to 2019). For context, the study as a whole: In an earlier analysis of roughly 500 of the donors, about 260 Gb of sequence data and 117 million unique TCR beta sequences from roughly 190 million T cells were reported. A later analysis re-examined previously published TCR beta repertoires from several hundred donors and added high-resolution HLA genotyping to investigate patterns of TCR occurrence. Genome-wide SNP genotypes for about 60% of the roughly 670 donors were used in a later genetic analysis, which treated that subset as a discovery cohort. An early release that covered about 600 HLA-typed donors contained approximately 300 gigabases of sequencing data and approximately 85 million unique TCR sequences. Donor age, sex, ethnicity and CMV serostatus were compiled alongside the repertoire data. The study aimed to test whether signatures of past pathogen exposure could be identified by cataloging public T cell receptors. On average, roughly 240,000 unique TCR beta nucleotide sequences were sequenced per donor among 350 to 400 genotyped donors of the cohort, with around 19% of those sequences being non-productive. Four to six DR-DQ haplotypes were handled as single units for association and clustering, since linkage in the cohort was strong. All discovery cohort repertoires had been generated using a single sequencing platform. The study combined high-throughput TCR immunosequencing, statistical association of individual TCRs with disease status, and machine learning to predict cytomegalovirus infection status. In an earlier analysis of 500 to 650 of the donors, high-throughput TCR beta sequencing was used to judge whether each TCR beta V gene segment behaved as functional or pseudogenic. The study profiled the T cell repertoires of about 720 subjects by immunosequencing and related them to cytomegalovirus serostatus. In the later analysis, no new phenotypic data were used to find candidate immune exposures; instead, reliance was placed on TCR beta sequences and their occurrence across donors. Among the approximately 430 genotyped donors, approximately 77% belonged to the genetic ancestry cluster associated with self-reported Caucasian donors. The number of typed donors differed by locus: roughly 620-630 for A, B, C, DRB1 and DQB1; approximately 540 for DQA1; some 590 for DPA1; and about 450 for DPB1. A separate validation cohort of about 110 different subjects was used in addition to the roughly 670-subject first cohort. HLA typing included class I and class II loci at four-digit resolution. The paper as a whole reports these results and caveats: Because HLA typing was missing for some donors at each locus, association tests included only the typed subset. An association between a missense DCLRE1C variant and V-gene and J-gene trimming of TCR beta chains was found in a later genetic analysis and replicated in an independent cohort. In a later analysis, several top co-occurrence clusters were reported to appear linked to parvovirus B19, influenza, CMV and Epstein-Barr virus. At a false discovery rate of 0.05, a later analysis linked around 17,000 TCR beta sequences to specific HLA alleles. Most TCR sequences were seen in very few donors, while some public TCRs were found in many individuals. This cohort had only TCR beta chains sequenced, and the lack of alpha or paired-chain data limited which features could be detected. Correlated functional status among segregating V segments might be attributable to linkage disequilibrium, but an unknown experimental factor could not be ruled out. A total of 164 TCR beta chains were listed by the study as associated with cytomegalovirus. In a later analysis, HLA-associated TCR beta chains showed more clonal expansion and lower generation probabilities than non-associated chains that were equally common. In an earlier analysis of about 550 of the donors, most TCR beta V segments were observed in productive rearrangements about 90% or about 30% of the time, broadly matching IMGT annotations. The only immune exposure information available for the cohort was CMV serostatus. In a later analysis, the rate of TCR association differed among HLA loci, with DRB1 alleles having the most associated TCRs and HLA-C alleles having the fewest. The classifier was reported to diagnose cytomegalovirus status with high specificity and sensitivity in both the original and validation cohorts. A further reported finding was that TCR beta sequences accurately predicted the HLA-A and HLA-B alleles for most subjects in the first cohort. Because the 87-base-pair reads could not distinguish some IMGT-functional V segments, including TRBV6-2 and TRBV6-3, those segments were excluded. The sequencing pipeline was judged likely to have produced a cluster of highly shared sequence variants as a technical artifact. A few of the identified cytomegalovirus-associated TCR beta chains were confirmed in vitro to be specific for cytomegalovirus antigens. Assigning TCR associations to individual alleles was difficult when HLA alleles, especially DR and DQ, strongly co-occurred. According to a later analysis, most CMV-associated TCR beta chains appeared to be HLA-restricted, and the HLA associations seemed to be driven largely by CMV exposure. Presence/absence analyses assumed roughly uniform sequencing depth across donors, an assumption that may not hold. Because counts were too low, roughly 17 rarely observed V segments, including chromosome 9 orphons, were left out of the earlier analysis of a few hundred of the donors. Compared with the roughly 720-donor mean, donors in an Asian-associated ancestry cluster had fewer N-insertions in productive TCRs, according to a later genetic analysis. The authors suggested that the approach could potentially be generalized to other disease states and immunological phenotypes.

The library was made by the immunoSEQ multiplex PCR assay. The multiplex PCR relied on a mix of 60 forward primers for TCR Vbeta segments and 13 reverse primers for TCR Jbeta segments. A multiplex PCR assay on genomic DNA amplified the CDR3 region of rearranged TCR beta genes. The Illumina HiSeq System was used to sequence the amplified TCR beta libraries as 87-base-pair reads. The authors' analysis ran thus. Across the 500 to 700 repertoires, a later analysis counted some 81 million unique TCR beta chains, approximately 10 million of which were shared by at least two donors. Raw reads were error-corrected and collapsed into unique sequences by a nearest-neighbor algorithm in which closely related sequences were merged to remove PCR and sequencing errors. To assign V, D and J gene segments, CDR3 sequences were aligned to IMGT reference sequences. Each retained sequence needed at least a six-nucleotide match to both a V gene segment and a J gene segment. Rearrangements were classified as productive when the CDR3 lacked stop codons and remained in frame with V and J, and all other rearrangements were classified as non-productive. Following IMGT convention, CDR3 was defined as the stretch from the second conserved V-encoded cysteine up to the conserved J-encoded phenylalanine. In an earlier analysis of around 540 of the donors, sequences lacking an unambiguous match to a single V gene segment were excluded. An earlier analysis of fewer than 750 of the donors called V segments functional above 56.7% productive rearrangements and segregating when the between-donor standard deviation exceeded 5%. A statistical classification framework was built to diagnose cytomegalovirus status from the catalog of TCR beta chain sequences. A later analysis assigned V and J genes by comparing TCR nucleotide sequences with IMGT/GENE-DB human TR gene sequences. A later analysis assigned CDR3 sequences and most-parsimonious VDJ recombination scenarios with the TCRdist pipeline. In a later analysis, each TCR beta chain was defined by its CDR3 amino acid sequence together with its V-gene family, and reads without a unique V-gene family were excluded. To address suspected cross-contamination and a sequencing artifact, a later analysis removed several hundred highly shared, low-generation-probability nucleotide sequences. In a later analysis, a clonal expansion index was calculated for each public chain from normalized within-repertoire ranks of inferred template counts. In a later analysis, generation probabilities were computed with a VDJ recombination model fitted to out-of-frame rearrangements, and the resulting probabilities were checked against IGoR. A later analysis scored TCR-TCR, TCR-HLA and TCR-CMV co-occurrence with hypergeometric tests, applying a repertoire-size bias correction to TCR pairs. False discovery rates were estimated in a later analysis by permuting HLA or CMV assignments 20 times. A later analysis grouped co-occurring TCRs with DBSCAN, adding TCRdist sequence similarity when clustering within HLA-allele-positive subsets. Repertoires with fewer than 30,000 or more than 120,000 public chains were left out of co-occurrence clustering, as were five repertoires with anomalous nucleotide sharing. The table was pulled from immuneACCESS by TCRdb, which kept in-frame rearrangements only. Such tables lose some clones; where checked, under half of the loss comes from unresolved V genes, and the rest has no known cause. D and trimming were read from the DNA, whereas the V and J calls and clone size are those reported in that table. Across this sample there are about 130,000 clones, with 75% to 85% seen only once. The top ten hold 1% to 1.5% of the sample.

This TCR was sampled from a girl aged 2 to 9 in good health and CMV-seronegative. The sequenced sample consisted of PBMCs. The chain uses TRBV7-2 and TRBJ1-1; TRBD1 lines up with 7 middle nucleotides. The DNA sequence is as follows: TGTGCCAGCAGCTTCTTGGACAGGGAAGCTTTCTTT. Translated, it reads CASSFLDREAFF.